This TCR beta chain derives from a study of control samples from healthy donors and cancer patients. Profiling relied on immunoSEQ multiplex PCR, and the TCRdb table lists in-frame clones only, not all of them. The data show around 120,000 clones, approximately 94% seen once. Sample: blood. The sequence was collected from a man aged 25-40 years in good health.

Here the CDR3 reads CASSPTLGISSYEQYF. DNA for the CDR3: TGTGCCAGCTCACCAACATTGGGAATTAGCTCCTACGAGCAGTACTTC. The genes are TRBV18 and TRBJ2-7; D unresolved. CDR1 KGHSH and CDR2 LQKENI come from the germline V gene. The CDR3 totals 16 residues. Trimming took off 2 bases at V and 0 bases at J, with 14 bases between the two ends.